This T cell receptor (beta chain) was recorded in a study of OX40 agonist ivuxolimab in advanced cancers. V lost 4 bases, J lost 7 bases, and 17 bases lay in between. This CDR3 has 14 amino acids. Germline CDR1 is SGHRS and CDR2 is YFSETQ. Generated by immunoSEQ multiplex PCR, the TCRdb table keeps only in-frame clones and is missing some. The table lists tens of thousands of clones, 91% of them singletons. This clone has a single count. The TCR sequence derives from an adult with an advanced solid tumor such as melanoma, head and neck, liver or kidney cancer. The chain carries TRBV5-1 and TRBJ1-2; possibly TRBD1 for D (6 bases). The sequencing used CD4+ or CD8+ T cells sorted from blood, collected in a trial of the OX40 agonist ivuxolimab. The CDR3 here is CASSQWGQKGGYTF. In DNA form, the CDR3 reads TGCGCCAGCAGCCAATGGGGACAAAAGGGTGGCTACACCTTC.